These T cell receptor beta chains were read from a single sample in a study of a mutant IDH1 vaccine in newly diagnosed glioma. Generated by immunoSEQ multiplex PCR, the TCRdb table keeps only in-frame clones and is missing some. The sample comprises roughly 110,000 clones, about nine tenths of which are singletons, and roughly 0.62% rests with the top ten. Their specific antigens are unknown. The material sequenced was PBMCs, taken from a glioma patient whose treatment included an IDH1 peptide vaccine. The receptors were sampled from a woman between 50 and 59 years old with glioma. Both conserved end residues are part of each CDR3. The order of the fields is V gene, clone size, CDR3 length, J gene, D gene, CDR3 DNA, CDR3 protein. D genes are given only for firm matches. The size entry is marked missing in some rows and otherwise reads once, few, many or a size class.

TRBV7-9	.	12	TRBJ1-2	TRBD1	TGTGCCAGCAGCTCCACAGGGGTTGGCTACACCTTC	CASSSTGVGYTF
TRBV5-4	once	13	TRBJ1-1	.	TGTGCCAGCAGCTTGGTGGGGGAGACTGAAGCTTTCTTT	CASSLVGETEAFF
TRBV6-5	.	14	TRBJ2-4	.	TGTGCCAGCAGCCGGGTGGTAGCCAAAAACATTCAGTACTTC	CASSRVVAKNIQYF
TRBV30	.	12	TRBJ1-1	.	TGTGCCTGGAGTCTTGCGCTACTTGAAGCTTTCTTT	CAWSLALLEAFF
TRBV7-9	.	19	TRBJ2-6	TRBD2	TGTGCCAGCCACGGGGGGGCTAGCGGGTCCCTAATAGGGGCCAACGTCCTGACTTTC	CASHGGASGSLIGANVLTF
TRBV9	few	14	TRBJ1-6	.	TGTGCCAGCAGCGTCGGACAGTTTGGCTCACCCCTCCACTTT	CASSVGQFGSPLHF
TRBV10-2	.	15	TRBJ1-1	.	TGCGCCAGCAGTGAACTCTCTGAAGGGGACACTGAAGCTTTCTTT	CASSELSEGDTEAFF
TRBV5-1	.	13	TRBJ1-2	TRBD1	TGCGCCAGCAGCTTGAACAGGGGGTATGGCTACACCTTC	CASSLNRGYGYTF
TRBV2	.	16	TRBJ2-5	.	TGTGCCAGCAGTGTTTCAGTGGATGGGGACCAAGAGACCCAGTACTTC	CASSVSVDGDQETQYF
TRBV28	.	15	TRBJ2-3	.	TGTGCCAGCAGCCGTAGGACGGGGAACACAGATACGCAGTATTTT	CASSRRTGNTDTQYF
TRBV19	.	15	TRBJ1-5	.	TGTGCCAGTACGAAGGGGGGGGAAGGGACTCAGCCCCAGCATTTT	CASTKGGEGTQPQHF
TRBV28	.	12	TRBJ2-1	.	TGTGCCAGCAGTTTAGAGGGTTATGAGCAGTTCTTC	CASSLEGYEQFF
TRBV7-2	.	14	TRBJ1-1	TRBD1	TGTGCCAGCAGCCCGGGGACAGCGAACACTGAAGCTTTCTTT	CASSPGTANTEAFF
TRBV7-6	.	15	TRBJ2-5	.	TGTGCCAGCAGCTTAGAGGGGCAGGGGGGAGAGACCCAGTACTTC	CASSLEGQGGETQYF
TRBV7-9	.	14	TRBJ2-7	.	TGTGCCAGCACCCCCCCATCGGGGAGTGGGCGTAAGTACTTC	CASTPPSGSGRKYF
TRBV10-2	.	13	TRBJ1-1	.	TGCGCCAGCAGTGAACAGGTTAACACTGAAGCTTTCTTT	CASSEQVNTEAFF
TRBV19	.	14	TRBJ1-1	TRBD1	TGTGCCAGTAGTACTCGACAGGGTGGCACTGAAGCTTTCTTT	CASSTRQGGTEAFF
TRBV6-1	once	19	TRBJ2-7	TRBD2	TGTGCCAGCAGTGAGCGTAGATGGACTAGCGGGGACCGTTCCTACGAGCAGTACTTC	CASSERRWTSGDRSYEQYF
TRBV11-2	.	18	TRBJ2-1	.	TGTGCCAGCAGCTTAGTGGATTATGCAGGTAGCACCTACAATGAGCAGTTCTTC	CASSLVDYAGSTYNEQFF
TRBV6-1	.	13	TRBJ2-7	.	TGTGCCAGCAGTGAACGGCAGGTCCTCGAGCAGTACTTC	CASSERQVLEQYF
TRBV2	once	11	TRBJ2-7	.	TGTGCCAGCAGTGTAGAGGGATTCAAGTACTTC	CASSVEGFKYF
TRBV2	.	13	TRBJ2-5	TRBD2	TGTGCCAGCAGGCGACTAGCGGGAGAGACCCAGTACTTC	CASRRLAGETQYF
TRBV19	.	15	TRBJ2-5	TRBD1	TGTGCCAGTACCTCCGGGACAGGGGAATCAGAGACCCAGTACTTC	CASTSGTGESETQYF
TRBV6-5	.	15	TRBJ1-6	TRBD1	TGTGCCAGCAGTTATGTTACAGGGGTTGATTCACCCCTCCACTTT	CASSYVTGVDSPLHF
TRBV9	.	14	TRBJ2-3	.	TGTGCCAGCAGCGAGACAACTAGCACAGATACGCAGTATTTT	CASSETTSTDTQYF
TRBV18	.	16	TRBJ2-2	.	TGTGCCAGCTCAGTGAACCTAGCATCGAACACCGGGGAGCTGTTTTTT	CASSVNLASNTGELFF
TRBV7-9	.	16	TRBJ2-7	TRBD2	TGTGCCAGCAGCGATTCCCCAACTAGCGGTCCCTACGAGCAGTACTTC	CASSDSPTSGPYEQYF
TRBV4-2	.	14	TRBJ1-5	.	TGTGCCAGCAGCCAAGATCGGGGCACTCAGCCCCAGCATTTT	CASSQDRGTQPQHF
TRBV19	few	16	TRBJ1-1	TRBD1	TGTGCCAGTAGTATTTATAATCAGGGGGGGCGGACTGAAGCTTTCTTT	CASSIYNQGGRTEAFF
TRBV27	.	14	TRBJ2-7	.	TGTGCCAGCAGTTACGGCGGCCGGACCTACGAGCAGTACTTC	CASSYGGRTYEQYF
TRBV6-1	.	16	TRBJ2-7	TRBD1	TGTGCCAGCAGTGAATCAGAAGGGACAGGGTCCTACGAGCAGTACTTC	CASSESEGTGSYEQYF
TRBV4-1	.	16	TRBJ2-3	TRBD2	TGCGCCAGCAGCCAAATCTTGCGGGAGATGACAGATACGCAGTATTTT	CASSQILREMTDTQYF
TRBV29-1	.	16	TRBJ2-1	TRBD2	TGCAGCGTTCGGGGACTAGCGGAAGACTCCTACAATGAGCAGTTCTTC	CSVRGLAEDSYNEQFF
TRBV5-6	.	15	TRBJ2-1	TRBD2	TGTGCCAGCAGCTTGGGCGGGAGCTCCTACAATGAGCAGTTCTTC	CASSLGGSSYNEQFF
TRBV7-3	once	16	TRBJ2-3	TRBD2	TGTGCCAGCACCCCCGGGACTAGCGGGAGTTCGGATACGCAGTATTTT	CASTPGTSGSSDTQYF
TRBV2	once	12	TRBJ1-2	.	TGTGCCAGTCGACAGGAGCACTATGGCTACACCTTC	CASRQEHYGYTF
TRBV29-1	.	10	TRBJ2-3	.	TGCAGCGCCCTCACAGATACGCAGTATTTT	CSALTDTQYF
TRBV30	.	11	TRBJ1-1	.	TGTGCCTGGAGCGATAACACTGAAGCTTTCTTT	CAWSDNTEAFF
TRBV7-2	.	14	TRBJ2-7	TRBD1	TGTGCCAGCAGCTCACAGGGGCTCTTCTACGAGCAGTACTTC	CASSSQGLFYEQYF
TRBV30	.	18	TRBJ2-6	.	TGTGCCTGGAGTACTGACTACAAAATCTTCTCTGGGGCCAACGTCCTGACTTTC	CAWSTDYKIFSGANVLTF
TRBV2	.	14	TRBJ2-3	.	TGTGCCAGCAGTGACCCCGCGGGATCAGATACGCAGTATTTT	CASSDPAGSDTQYF
TRBV27	.	15	TRBJ2-3	.	TGTGCCAGCAGTTTATACCGGGGGATTACAGATACGCAGTATTTT	CASSLYRGITDTQYF
TRBV9	.	15	TRBJ1-1	.	TGTGCCAGCAGCGTAGGGGGCAGGGGAGGGACTGAAGCTTTCTTT	CASSVGGRGGTEAFF
TRBV19	.	15	TRBJ2-4	TRBD2	TGTGCCAGTAGAGGACTAGCGTCAGCCAAAAACATTCAGTACTTC	CASRGLASAKNIQYF
TRBV5-1	.	15	TRBJ2-7	.	TGCGCCAGCAGCTTGGAGGGCAAACGGCCCTACGAGCAGTACTTC	CASSLEGKRPYEQYF